The clone carrying this T cell receptor (beta chain) was counted a few times. The antigen remains unidentified. These data belong to a study of CD8 T cells in ankylosing spondylitis. Broader study findings: A motif of roughly eight highly homologous TCR beta variants was seen as apparently characteristic of ankylosing spondylitis blood.

TCRdb redid the calling of the 5' RACE reads with MiXCR, one entry per CDR3 protein. The data hold about 500,000 distinct CDR3 sequences, with roughly 13% observed a single time. The J segment lost 0 bases and the V segment lost 0 bases, leaving 10 bases of the junction unmatched. The CDR3 runs to 20 residues. Per germline, CDR1 LNHNV and CDR2 YYDKDF (reference sequence). The chain employs TRBV15 and TRBJ2-4, with TRBD2 matching over 11 bases. Sequencing was carried out using blood, either unsorted or a sorted T cell fraction (not recorded which). The TCR sequence derives from a male donor with ankylosing spondylitis. CDR3: CATSREGLAGGPLAKNIQYF. The DNA for the CDR3 is TGTGCCACCAGCAGAGAAGGGCTAGCGGGAGGACCTCTAGCCAAAAACATTCAGTACTTC. The variable domain in full, completed from reference TRBV15 and TRBJ2-4, reads DAMVIQNPRYQVTQFGKPVTLSCSQTLNHNVMYWYQQKSSQAPKLLFHYYDKDFNNEADTPDNFQSRRPNTSFCFLDIRSPGLGDTAMYLCATSREGLAGGPLAKNIQYFGAGTRLSVL.